These 28 T cell receptor beta chains share one sample of origin, sequenced in a study of identical twins. One entry per CDR3 protein results from TCRdb running MiXCR on the 5' RACE reads. The sample records fewer than 900,000 distinct CDR3 sequences, 15% to 20% being singletons. The sample was also linked to a second study, of T cells expressing NK-cell markers.

Material for sequencing was PBMCs. All receptors come from a woman aged 18-29 years in good health.

The V gene is TRBV5-1, the J gene TRBJ2-1, with TRBD2 matching 9 bases. Germline V CDR1 and CDR2: SGHRS, YFSETQ. The CDR3 runs 15 residues. With 1 base clipped from V and 8 bases from J, the junction kept 7 bases outside the gene matches. The CDR3 region is CASSLLSGGVDEQFF. The CDR3 nucleotides are TGCGCCAGCAGCTTGCTTAGCGGGGGTGTTGATGAGCAGTTCTTC.

The chain links TRBV6-2 or TRBV6-3 to TRBJ2-7; either TRBD1 or TRBD2 may supply D (5 bases each). This CDR3 is built from 17 residues. Germline values: CDR1 MNHEY, CDR2 SVGEGT. V gave up 0 bases and J gave up 4 bases, with 19 bases separating them. CDR3 protein: CASSYSRDHSQRYEQYF. Written as DNA, the CDR3 is TGTGCCAGCAGTTACTCGAGGGACCACTCCCAGCGGTACGAGCAGTACTTC.

The CDR3 reads CASSPDRDSPLHF. The CDR3 nucleotides are TGCGCCAGCAGCCCGGACAGGGATTCACCCCTCCACTTT. J is TRBJ1-6 and V is TRBV5-1; 8 positions match TRBD1. Germline assignment: CDR1 SGHRS and CDR2 YFSETQ. The V gene end was trimmed by 4 bases and the J gene end by 8 bases; junction bases not matched to a gene: 2. The CDR3 is made up of 13 amino acids.

This clonotype was recorded a few times. This rearrangement joins TRBV7-9 to TRBJ1-1; D not resolved. The germline gives CDR1 SEHNR, CDR2 FQNEAQ (reference sequence). The V end lost 5 bases, the J end lost 11 bases, and 18 bases lay between the germline ends. CDR3 length equals 13 residues. The DNA for the CDR3 is TGTGCCAGCAGCCTCAAGACCCCTGAGGCGGCTTTCTTT. Residues: CASSLKTPEAAFF.

This clonotype turned up a few times. The V gene is TRBV5-6, the J gene TRBJ2-1, with D tentatively TRBD1 or TRBD2 (6 bases each). CDR3 size: 12 residues. Trimming removed 4 bases from V and 9 bases from J, with 11 bases in between. The germline gives CDR1 SGHDT, CDR2 YYEEEE. The CDR3 sequence is CASSTGAAEQFF. The CDR3 DNA follows: TGTGCCAGCAGCACGGGGGCCGCTGAGCAGTTCTTC.

This clonotype was observed a handful of times. The chain links TRBV3-1 to TRBJ2-2; a possible D gene is TRBD2 (6 bases). Trimming removed 2 bases from V and 6 bases from J, with 13 bases in between. There are 15 residues in the CDR3. The germline gives CDR1 LGHDT, CDR2 YNNKEL (reference sequence). As DNA, the CDR3 is TGTGCCAGCAGCCAACTTACGGAGCGGGCCGGGGAGCTGTTTTTT. Its translation: CASSQLTERAGELFF. Combining the CDR3 with reference TRBV3-1 and TRBJ2-2 gives the whole variable domain DTAVSQTPKYLVTQMGNDKSIKCEQNLGHDTMYWYKQDSKKFLKIMFSYNNKELIINETVPNRFSPKSPDKAHLNLHINSLELGDSAVYFCASSQLTERAGELFFGEGSRLTVL.

This clonotype has more than one count but fewer than ten. The CDR3 DNA reads TGTGCTAGTGGTCCTGGACAGGGCTGGGAAAAACTGTTTTTT. Amino acid sequence: CASGPGQGWEKLFF. The chain couples TRBV12-5 to TRBJ1-4; 8 bases fit TRBD1. Germline V gene data show CDR1 as LGHNT and CDR2 as FRNRAP. With V trimmed by 5 bases and J by 8 bases, 7 bases remained unmatched. The CDR3 length is 14 residues.

This clonotype was seen more than once but under ten times. V is TRBV7-2 and J is TRBJ2-1; D is tentatively TRBD1 or TRBD2 (6 bases each). V shed 2 bases and J shed 4 bases, with 15 bases lying between them. Germline CDR1 is SGHTA and CDR2 is FQGNSA. This CDR3 is 16 amino acids long. CDR3 DNA: TGTGCCAGCAGCTTATTGGGGGGCCTCGATTACAATGAGCAGTTCTTC. Amino acid sequence: CASSLLGGLDYNEQFF.

This clonotype has more than one count but fewer than ten. The rearrangement links TRBV10-3 to TRBJ2-5; D uncertain. The V gene lost 6 bases and the J gene lost 5 bases, with 13 bases spanning the gap. The CDR3 has 13 residues. Germline V gene sequence: CDR1 ENHRY, CDR2 SYGVKD. Here the CDR3 reads CAIRRVDAETQYF. The CDR3 DNA reads TGTGCCATCAGACGCGTCGACGCGGAGACCCAGTACTTC.

The chain has TRBV24-1 and TRBJ1-2, with D possibly matching TRBD1 (6 bases). V was pared by 4 bases and J by 7 bases, with 15 bases between. From germline, CDR1 is KGHDR and CDR2 SFDVKD. The CDR3 contains 14 residues. This CDR3 is CATSDTTGAGGYTF. CDR3 bases: TGTGCCACCAGTGACACGACAGGTGCTGGTGGCTACACCTTC.

V and J are TRBV27 and TRBJ2-1; 8 bases map to TRBD2. V was pared by 3 bases and J by 9 bases, with 10 bases of the junction left unmatched. CDR3 length: 15 residues. Germline V gene sequence: CDR1 MNHEY, CDR2 SMNVEV (reference sequence). CDR3 sequence (DNA): TGTGCCAGCAGTTTTCTACTCGGACTAGCTCCTGAGCAGTTCTTC. Its translation: CASSFLLGLAPEQFF.

This clonotype came up a few times. The chain joins TRBV7-2 to TRBJ2-7, with D uncertain. Trimming pared 5 bases from V and 3 bases from J, leaving 14 bases between. Germline CDR1 is SGHTA and CDR2 is FQGNSA. The length of the CDR3 is 14 residues. CDR3 nucleotide sequence: TGTGCCAGCAGCCCTCGAGAGATCAACTACGAGCAGTACTTC. Its translation: CASSPREINYEQYF.

The rearrangement joins TRBV20-1 to TRBJ2-3; D gene ambiguous. Per germline, CDR1 DFQATT and CDR2 SNEGSKA (reference sequence). The ends were cut back, 0 bases at V and 2 bases at J, with 12 bases in the middle. The CDR3 is 15 residues long. In DNA, the CDR3 is TGCAGTGCTAGAGATCTGGAATCACACACAGATACGCAGTATTTT. Amino acids: CSARDLESHTDTQYF.

This clonotype was recorded a few times. The V call is TRBV11-2, the J call TRBJ2-2; D call uncertain. The CDR3 has 16 residues. The germline CDR1 and CDR2 sequences are SGHAT and FQNNGV. The V gene lost 5 bases and the J gene lost 4 bases, with 17 bases spanning the gap. The CDR3: CASSPLRRLATGELFF. The CDR3 nucleotides are TGTGCCAGCAGCCCCCTCAGGAGACTTGCCACCGGGGAGCTGTTTTTT.

This chain joins TRBV9 and TRBJ2-1; 7 bases are a match to TRBD2. Germline loops: CDR1 SGDLS, CDR2 YYNGEE. Trimming at V came to 7 bases and at J to 5 bases, leaving 15 bases not matched to a gene. This CDR3 region has 16 residues. CDR3 DNA sequence: TGTGCCAGCCTTCAGAGCCCAAGCGGGGCCCACAATGAGCAGTTCTTC. Protein: CASLQSPSGAHNEQFF.

The rearrangement uses TRBV7-8 and TRBJ2-1; D is unclear. Trimming left V 2 bases short and J 9 bases short, with 8 bases between. CDR3 length: 12 residues. Germline V CDR1 and CDR2: SGHVS, FQNEAQ. The CDR3 bases are TGTGCCAGCAGCTTAATTGGGATTGAGCAGTTCTTC. This codes for CASSLIGIEQFF.

This sequence joins TRBV12-3 or TRBV12-4 and TRBJ1-1; D ambiguous. The ends were cut back, 3 bases at V and 5 bases at J, with 10 bases in the middle. The CDR3 is made up of 13 amino acids. The CDR3 reads CASSLPSRTEAFF. CDR3 nucleotides: TGTGCCAGCAGTTTGCCCTCAAGGACTGAAGCTTTCTTT.

In this sample, this clonotype turned up a few times. The CDR3 DNA sequence: TGTGCCAGCAGGGAACAGGGGATCGGGTCTTACTATGGCTACACCTTC. Protein: CASREQGIGSYYGYTF. The rearrangement uses TRBV5-6 and TRBJ1-2; TRBD1 matches 7 bases. This CDR3 is built from 16 residues. V lost 5 bases to trimming and J lost 3 bases; unmatched junction nucleotides: 13. Germline CDR1 is SGHDT and CDR2 is YYEEEE.

This clonotype was picked up a small number of times. V is TRBV10-3 and J is TRBJ1-6; tentative D call: TRBD1 (5 bases). The CDR3 has 14 amino acids. Germline V gene data show CDR1 as ENHRY and CDR2 as SYGVKD. The V end was cut by 11 bases, the J end by 7 bases, with 18 bases between. CDR3 sequence reads: CAFPWGTENSPLHF. The CDR3 DNA sequence: TGTGCCTTCCCGTGGGGGACCGAGAATTCACCCCTCCACTTT.

This clonotype has more than one count but fewer than ten. The rearrangement uses TRBV21-1 and TRBJ2-7; no DNA check was done on the table's D call, TRBD1. TRBV21-1 is termed a pseudogene. CDR3 length: 12 amino acids. CDR3 nucleotide sequence: TGTGCCAGCAGCGGACCGGGCTACGAGCAGTACTTC. Amino acids: CASSGPGYEQYF.

This clonotype was picked up a small number of times. The J gene is TRBJ2-1, the V gene TRBV14, with 8 bases identical to TRBD2. V was pared by 0 bases and J by 2 bases, with 3 bases of the junction left unmatched. The CDR3 length is 16 residues. Germline CDR1 and CDR2: SGHDN and FVKESK. The CDR3 coding sequence is TGTGCCAGCAGCCAAGAAACTAGCGGCACCTACAATGAGCAGTTCTTC. Encoded protein: CASSQETSGTYNEQFF.

This clonotype was found many times. V is TRBV20-1 and J is TRBJ2-5, with TRBD2 matching over 7 bases. The CDR3 is 14 amino acids. Trimming cost V 3 bases and J 5 bases; bases outside gene matches: 9. From germline, CDR1 is DFQATT and CDR2 SNEGSKA (reference sequence). The CDR3 loop reads CSARVPGGRETQYF. CDR3 DNA sequence: TGCAGTGCTAGGGTCCCGGGAGGACGGGAGACCCAGTACTTC.

V and J are TRBV7-6 and TRBJ2-1; D may be TRBD2 (6 bases). CDR1 is SGHVS and CDR2 is FNYEAQ in the germline V gene. V lost 5 bases, J lost 6 bases, and 20 bases lay in between. The CDR3 is made up of 16 amino acids. CDR3 sequence reads: CASSLIPMEGSNEQFF. The CDR3 DNA reads as TGTGCCAGCAGCCTGATACCCATGGAGGGGTCCAATGAGCAGTTCTTC.

J is TRBJ2-4 and V is TRBV15; a weak D match, TRBD2 (6 bases). The CDR3 extends over 18 amino acids. Germline values: CDR1 LNHNV, CDR2 YYDKDF (reference sequence). Trimming cost V 5 bases and J 0 bases, with 20 bases left between them. CDR3 DNA: TGTGCCACCAGCCGGGCCTGGGGGGATACCCTAGCCAAAAACATTCAGTACTTC. Protein: CATSRAWGDTLAKNIQYF. The whole variable domain, filled in from reference TRBV15 and TRBJ2-4, reads DAMVIQNPRYQVTQFGKPVTLSCSQTLNHNVMYWYQQKSSQAPKLLFHYYDKDFNNEADTPDNFQSRRPNTSFCFLDIRSPGLGDTAMYLCATSRAWGDTLAKNIQYFGAGTRLSVL.

In its sample, this clonotype was seen many times. DNA of the CDR3: TGCAGTGCTAGAGCCGGGAACAGGGAGTATGAAAAACTGTTTTTT. Translated: CSARAGNREYEKLFF. The chain employs TRBV20-1 and TRBJ1-4, with a weak D call TRBD1 (6 bases). Germline CDR1 is DFQATT and CDR2 is SNEGSKA (reference sequence). V lost 1 base to trimming and J lost 6 bases, with 15 bases between them. The CDR3 length is 15 residues.

The chain employs TRBV20-1 and TRBJ2-1, with 9 bases fitting TRBD1. This CDR3 contains 17 residues. Germline CDR1 is DFQATT and CDR2 is SNEGSKA (reference sequence). V shed 2 bases and J 7 bases; nucleotides not matched to a gene: 15. The CDR3 DNA follows: TGCAGTGCTAGACCTTTTGGGACAGGGAGGCCGCAAAATGAGCAGTTCTTC. Translated, it gives CSARPFGTGRPQNEQFF.

The gene calls are TRBV20-1 and TRBJ2-1; 9 nucleotides align to TRBD2. Germline V gives CDR1 DFQATT, CDR2 SNEGSKA (reference sequence). The CDR3 sequence is 16 residues long. After removal of 2 bases from V and 9 bases from J, the junction contained 14 bases not matched to a gene. CDR3 in amino acids: CSARLLAGLNTGEQFF. CDR3 DNA sequence: TGCAGTGCTAGACTTCTAGCGGGATTAAATACGGGTGAGCAGTTCTTC.

This clonotype was seen a handful of times. The chain recombines TRBV12-5 with TRBJ1-1; tentative D call: TRBD1 (5 bases). The germline CDR1 and CDR2 sequences are LGHNT and FRNRAP. V was pared by 0 bases and J by 4 bases, with 15 bases between. The CDR3 is 16 residues long. CDR3 sequence (DNA): TGTGCTAGTGGTTTGGTACAAGGGGCAGGGTTCACTGAAGCTTTCTTT. This codes for CASGLVQGAGFTEAFF.